The entry below describes one TCR beta chain. Its matching antigen is unknown. The source of the sample is a study of OX40 agonist ivuxolimab in advanced cancers. Across the whole study: Aged roughly 23 to 85 with a mean of around 60 years, they were around 85% male.

Regarding the study as a whole: CD8+ T cells averaged more expanded clones than CD4+.

The investigators sampled blood at baseline, at cycle 4 day 1, and at cycle 7 day 1. With 0 bases removed from V and 10 bases from J, the gap between germline ends came to 8 bases. In germline, CDR1 is SGHKS, CDR2 YYEKEE (reference sequence). This CDR3 is built from 12 residues. The method was immunoSEQ multiplex PCR; TCRdb's version includes in-frame clones alone and lacks a portion of them. Counted here are tens of thousands of clones, about four fifths occurring once; the ten biggest clones make up 11%. The gene calls are TRBV5-5 and TRBJ1-3, with unresolved D. The sequence derives from an adult with an advanced solid tumor such as melanoma, head and neck, liver or kidney cancer. This specimen consisted of CD4+ or CD8+ T cells sorted from blood, obtained in a trial of the OX40 agonist ivuxolimab. CDR3 DNA sequence: TGTGCCAGCAGCTTGGCCGGGGAGACCATATATTTT. The encoded protein is CASSLAGETIYF.